This is a list of T cell receptor beta chains from one sample in a study of blood T cell repertoires in COVID-19. Measured with immunoSEQ multiplex PCR; TCRdb has only the in-frame clones, and not every one. Of 350,000 to 400,000 clones in the sample, about 89% were seen once. Sample: peripheral blood. The receptor source for this set is a woman aged 25 to 45 with COVID-19, enrolled during active disease. CDR3s include the opening cysteine and the closing phenylalanine or tryptophan. A D gene is named only where the DNA matches it firmly. Rows give clone size only sometimes, using once, few, many, or a class for an expanded clone.

D gene,J gene,V gene,clone size,CDR3 protein,CDR3 DNA
NA,TRBJ2-3,TRBV7-7,NA,CASSSAPHGVSTDTQYF,TGTGCTAGCAGCTCTGCCCCCCACGGAGTTAGCACAGATACGCAGTATTTT
TRBD1,TRBJ2-3,TRBV28,NA,CASSATGVQDTQYF,TGTGCCAGCAGTGCCACAGGGGTCCAAGATACGCAGTATTTT
TRBD2,TRBJ2-1,TRBV4-3,NA,CASSQDPFIGGAYNEQFF,TGCGCCAGCAGCCAAGATCCATTTATCGGGGGGGCATACAATGAGCAGTTCTTC
NA,TRBJ2-1,TRBV6-6,NA,CATRVPGAPFNEQFF,TGTGCCACGAGGGTCCCGGGAGCCCCCTTTAATGAGCAGTTCTTC
NA,TRBJ1-6,TRBV7-9,NA,CASSWTDSENSPLHF,TGTGCCAGCAGCTGGACGGACTCAGAGAATTCACCCCTCCACTTT
TRBD1,TRBJ1-3,TRBV7-9,NA,CASSLGSTGAIYF,TGTGCCAGCAGCTTGGGATCGACAGGGGCCATATATTTT
TRBD2,TRBJ2-5,TRBV11-2,NA,CASSLTTLAGGRETQYF,TGTGCCAGCAGCTTAACAACATTAGCGGGGGGTAGGGAGACCCAGTACTTC
TRBD1,TRBJ2-3,TRBV5-1,NA,CASSHRQGRTDTQYF,TGCGCCAGCAGCCACCGACAGGGACGGACAGATACGCAGTATTTT
TRBD2,TRBJ2-2,TRBV6-1,NA,CASSVRLAGATGELFF,TGTGCCAGCAGTGTCAGACTAGCGGGGGCGACCGGGGAGCTGTTTTTT
TRBD1,TRBJ1-6,TRBV27,NA,CASKGQTGVHSPLHF,TGTGCCAGCAAGGGGCAGACAGGGGTCCATTCACCCCTCCACTTT
TRBD1,TRBJ2-3,TRBV7-6,NA,CASSVTPDRGRSTQYF,TGTGCCAGCAGCGTCACCCCAGACAGGGGGCGTAGTACGCAGTATTTT
TRBD1,TRBJ1-5,TRBV19,NA,CASSIYPGQGQPQHF,TGTGCCAGTAGCATTTACCCGGGACAGGGGCAGCCCCAGCATTTT
NA,TRBJ2-1,TRBV6-5,NA,CASSYSQTGNEQFF,TGTGCCAGCAGTTACTCACAAACAGGCAATGAGCAGTTCTTC
NA,TRBJ1-5,TRBV6-1,NA,CASSGEQATLYQPQHF,TGTGCCAGCAGTGGAGAGCAGGCGACCCTTTATCAGCCCCAGCATTTT
NA,TRBJ1-2,TRBV9,once,CASSPGGNGGYTF,TGTGCCAGCTCCCCGGGGGGGAATGGCGGCTACACCTTC
TRBD2,TRBJ2-3,TRBV25-1,once,CASSGGGVTDTQYF,TGTGCCAGCAGCGGGGGAGGGGTCACAGATACGCAGTATTTT
NA,TRBJ1-1,TRBV5-1,few,CASSRTMARGNTEAFF,TGCGCCAGCAGCCGGACCATGGCCAGGGGGAACACTGAAGCTTTCTTT
TRBD2,TRBJ2-3,TRBV6-1,NA,CASSEPLRGEESTDTQYF,TGTGCCAGCAGTGAACCCCTCCGGGGGGAAGAAAGCACAGATACGCAGTATTTT
TRBD1,TRBJ2-7,TRBV6-6,NA,CASSYDHRGRGNEQYF,TGTGCCAGCAGTTACGACCACAGGGGGCGCGGGAACGAGCAGTACTTC
NA,TRBJ2-7,TRBV12-3/TRBV12-4,NA,CASSGYEQYF,TGTGCCAGCAGCGGCTACGAGCAGTACTTC
NA,TRBJ2-3,TRBV5-1,NA,CASSFSGGSDTQYF,TGCGCCAGCAGTTTCTCCGGAGGGTCTGATACGCAGTATTTT
NA,TRBJ2-1,TRBV15,NA,CATSRVRVRNEQFF,TGTGCCACCAGCAGAGTTCGCGTAAGAAATGAGCAGTTCTTC
TRBD1,TRBJ2-7,TRBV29-1,NA,CSVERGGTGAGFYEQYF,TGCAGCGTTGAAAGGGGGGGGACAGGGGCAGGTTTCTACGAGCAGTACTTC
NA,TRBJ1-1,TRBV2,few,CASSGQIQMNTEAFF,TGTGCCAGCAGCGGACAGATTCAGATGAACACTGAAGCTTTCTTT
TRBD2,TRBJ2-3,TRBV6-5,NA,CASSRGTSGTDTQYF,TGTGCCAGCAGCCGGGGGACTAGCGGCACAGATACGCAGTATTTT
TRBD2,TRBJ2-5,TRBV4-1,NA,CASSLLGLGMETQYF,TGCGCCAGCAGCCTTCTAGGACTAGGTATGGAGACCCAGTACTTC
TRBD2,TRBJ2-1,TRBV5-1,NA,CASSPRGLAEGEQFF,TGCGCCAGCAGCCCACGGGGACTAGCGGAAGGTGAGCAGTTCTTC
NA,TRBJ2-7,TRBV18,NA,CASSPGLYEQYF,TGTGCCAGCTCACCCGGACTCTACGAGCAGTACTTC
NA,TRBJ2-3,TRBV6-2/TRBV6-3,NA,CASSYFGQSASTDTQYF,TGTGCCAGCAGTTACTTTGGACAGTCCGCTAGCACAGATACGCAGTATTTT
NA,TRBJ2-1,TRBV11-3,NA,CASSLVNRAPYNEQFF,TGTGCCAGCAGCTTAGTTAACAGGGCACCTTACAATGAGCAGTTCTTC
NA,TRBJ1-2,TRBV6-1,NA,CASSEVEGYTF,TGTGCCAGCAGTGAAGTGGAGGGCTACACCTTC
NA,TRBJ2-2,TRBV5-1,NA,CASSLGTVWTGELFF,TGCGCCAGCAGCTTGGGTACGGTTTGGACCGGGGAGCTGTTTTTT
TRBD1,TRBJ1-1,TRBV7-2,NA,CASSKQGALTEAFF,TGTGCCAGCAGCAAACAGGGGGCTTTGACTGAAGCTTTCTTT
NA,TRBJ1-2,TRBV7-2,NA,CASSLDGNYGYTF,TGTGCCAGCAGCCTCGACGGGAACTATGGCTACACCTTC
NA,TRBJ2-6,TRBV10-2,few,CASSVFAFSGANVLTF,TGCGCCAGCAGTGTGTTCGCGTTCTCTGGGGCCAACGTCCTGACTTTC
TRBD1,TRBJ2-7,TRBV6-5,NA,CASSYAGTGGFEQYF,TGTGCCAGCAGTTACGCCGGGACAGGGGGCTTTGAGCAGTACTTC
TRBD1,TRBJ1-6,TRBV2,NA,CASSRTGGAGSPLHF,TGTGCCAGCAGTCGAACAGGGGGCGCGGGATCACCCCTCCACTTT
TRBD2,TRBJ2-3,TRBV7-2,NA,CASLTGLAGADTQYF,TGTGCCAGCTTAACGGGGCTAGCGGGCGCAGATACGCAGTATTTT
NA,TRBJ1-1,TRBV19,NA,CASSTTVNTEAFF,TGTGCCAGTAGTACAACGGTGAACACTGAAGCTTTCTTT
NA,TRBJ1-2,TRBV29-1,NA,CSVEAGGGGYTF,TGCAGCGTTGAAGCGGGGGGCGGAGGCTACACCTTC
TRBD1,TRBJ1-1,TRBV29-1,once,CSTGTEGTEAFF,TGCAGCACCGGGACAGAGGGAACTGAAGCTTTCTTT
NA,TRBJ2-3,TRBV6-2/TRBV6-3,NA,CASSYSTLGTKATDTQYF,TGTGCCAGCAGTTACTCGACGTTAGGGACAAAAGCCACAGATACGCAGTATTTT
TRBD2,TRBJ2-1,TRBV7-8,once,CASSILAGFNNEQFF,TGTGCCAGCAGCATACTAGCGGGGTTTAACAATGAGCAGTTCTTC
NA,TRBJ1-2,TRBV5-5,NA,CASSFRGSEGYTF,TGTGCCAGCAGCTTTCGGGGGAGCGAAGGCTACACCTTC
NA,TRBJ1-4,TRBV7-8,NA,CASRPSRGGTNEKLFF,TGTGCCAGCAGACCCTCCAGGGGCGGAACTAATGAAAAACTGTTTTTT
TRBD1,TRBJ1-5,TRBV29-1,NA,CSVTTGLNQPQHF,TGCAGCGTTACGACAGGGTTGAATCAGCCCCAGCATTTT
NA,TRBJ2-1,TRBV24-1,NA,CATSVADEQFF,TGTGCCACCAGTGTAGCGGATGAGCAGTTCTTC
NA,TRBJ1-2,TRBV19,NA,CASANRVDYGYTF,TGTGCCAGTGCTAACAGGGTTGACTATGGCTACACCTTC
NA,TRBJ2-5,TRBV14,NA,CASSQGRAAGTQYF,TGTGCCAGCAGCCAAGGGAGGGCAGCAGGGACCCAGTACTTC
TRBD2,TRBJ2-2,TRBV10-3,NA,CAIRGLADTGELFF,TGTGCCATCAGGGGACTAGCGGACACCGGGGAGCTGTTTTTT
TRBD2,TRBJ2-1,TRBV5-1,NA,CASSLAGGGASYNEQFF,TGCGCCAGCAGCTTGGCCGGCGGGGGGGCCTCCTACAATGAGCAGTTCTTC
NA,TRBJ2-2,TRBV7-8,once,CASSLTAATGELFF,TGTGCCAGCAGCTTGACCGCGGCTACCGGGGAGCTGTTTTTT
NA,TRBJ2-1,TRBV10-1,NA,CASSPQGPGTYNEQFF,TGCGCCAGCAGTCCCCAGGGCCCCGGCACCTACAATGAGCAGTTCTTC
TRBD1,TRBJ1-1,TRBV2,NA,CASSLRDRGAEAFF,TGTGCCAGCAGCCTCCGGGACAGGGGAGCTGAAGCTTTCTTT
NA,TRBJ2-3,TRBV15,NA,CATSRRDGEDTQYF,TGTGCCACCAGCAGGAGGGATGGCGAGGATACGCAGTATTTT
NA,TRBJ1-2,TRBV2,NA,CASSEEGPWGYTF,TGTGCCAGCAGTGAGGAGGGGCCTTGGGGCTACACCTTC
NA,TRBJ1-1,TRBV2,NA,CASSEVRRKEAFF,TGTGCCAGCAGTGAAGTTCGGAGGAAGGAAGCTTTCTTT
NA,TRBJ1-5,TRBV9,NA,CASSAAPKDRFIQPQHF,TGTGCCAGCAGCGCAGCGCCCAAGGACAGATTTATACAGCCCCAGCATTTT
TRBD2,TRBJ2-1,TRBV19,NA,CASTEGAGVNEQFF,TGTGCCAGCACGGAAGGGGCGGGAGTAAATGAGCAGTTCTTC